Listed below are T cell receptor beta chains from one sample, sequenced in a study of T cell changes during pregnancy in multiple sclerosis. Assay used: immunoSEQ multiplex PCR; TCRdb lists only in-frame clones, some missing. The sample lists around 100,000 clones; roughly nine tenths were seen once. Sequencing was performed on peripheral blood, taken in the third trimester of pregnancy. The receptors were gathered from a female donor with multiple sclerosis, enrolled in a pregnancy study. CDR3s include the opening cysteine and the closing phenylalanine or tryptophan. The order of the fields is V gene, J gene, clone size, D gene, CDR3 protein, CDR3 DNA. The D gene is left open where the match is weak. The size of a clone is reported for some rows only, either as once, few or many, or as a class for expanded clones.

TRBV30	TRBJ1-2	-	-	CALKVDPRGGYTF	TGTGCCCTAAAAGTCGACCCCCGGGGTGGCTACACCTTC
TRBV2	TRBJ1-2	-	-	CASTARGPEHGYTF	TGTGCCAGCACCGCCCGCGGGCCAGAGCATGGCTACACCTTC
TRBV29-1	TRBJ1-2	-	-	CSVTTGPNYGYTF	TGCAGCGTTACCACAGGTCCTAACTATGGCTACACCTTC
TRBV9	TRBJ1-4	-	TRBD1	CASSDPGGTNEKLFF	TGTGCCAGCAGCGATCCAGGGGGCACTAATGAAAAACTGTTTTTT
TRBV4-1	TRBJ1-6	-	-	CASSQEGPPLGNSPLHF	TGCGCCAGCAGCCAAGAAGGCCCCCCCCTCGGGAATTCACCCCTCCACTTT
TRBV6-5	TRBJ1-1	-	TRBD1	CASSSITGGHTEAFF	TGTGCCAGCAGCTCAATTACAGGGGGCCACACTGAAGCTTTCTTT
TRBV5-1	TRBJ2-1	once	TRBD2	CATKPPGQATSGSWCEQFF	TGCGCCACCAAACCCCCGGGACAGGCAACTAGCGGGAGTTGGTGTGAGCAGTTCTTC
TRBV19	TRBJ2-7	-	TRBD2	CASSIMLVGTGGFHEQYF	TGTGCCAGTAGTATTATGCTCGTCGGGACGGGGGGTTTCCACGAGCAGTACTTC
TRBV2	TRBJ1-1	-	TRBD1	CASLDRVTEAFF	TGTGCCAGCTTGGACAGGGTTACTGAAGCTTTCTTT
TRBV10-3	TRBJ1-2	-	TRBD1	CAISLQGGREGYTF	TGTGCCATCAGCCTTCAGGGGGGAAGAGAAGGCTACACCTTC